This TCR beta chain was sequenced in a study of control samples from healthy donors and cancer patients (dated by TCRdb to 2020 to 2021). On this clone: It has no known antigen specificity. No base quality values were provided; no much bigger clone lies one nucleotide off.

Trimming takes 0 bases from V and 0 bases from J, and the germline ends sit 15 bases apart. The germline V gene sets CDR1 to LGHNA and CDR2 to YSLEER. The CDR3 has 17 amino acids, counting the end cysteine and phenylalanine. Only CDR3 DNA remains: 51 bases, in frame from the first base. Libraries came from the immunoSEQ multiplex PCR assay. TCRdb holds this immuneACCESS table with in-frame rearrangements only. Some clones are missing; in checked studies, unresolved V genes explain under half, and the rest has no known cause. In this sample the table shows about 51,000 clones, approximately 90% of which occur a single time. Of the sample, 1.5% to 2% is held by the ten largest clones.

Sequences were obtained from PBMCs. This TCR came from a man between 40 and 49 years old with colorectal cancer. The chain is made from TRBV4-3 and TRBJ2-7, with a tentative D gene TRBD2 over 6 matching bases. The sequence in DNA is TGCGCCAGCAGCCAAGATTCCGGGGGTGCGATCTCCTACGAGCAGTACTTC. Translated, this is CASSQDSGGAISYEQYF.